This T cell receptor beta chain derives from a study of T-cell reconstitution after alpha-beta-depleted transplantation in children. The CDR3 spans 16 residues. The V gene end was trimmed by 5 bases and the J gene end by 3 bases; junction bases not matched to a gene: 10. This clonotype was recorded many times. Its antigen remains unidentified. Study-wide results and caveats: T-cell numbers and diversity, one year after transplant, stemmed largely from T cells that were newly produced.

For TCRbeta, the library was prepared with unique molecular identifiers. TCRdb reanalysed the PCR reads using MiXCR and keeps one entry per CDR3 protein. The repertoire holds more than 200,000 distinct CDR3 sequences, more than 20% seen once, with about 2.6% in the top ten. The receptor's source is a girl aged 2-10 years with Fanconi anemia, due to receive a stem cell transplant. Source: PBMCs, taken before TCRalphabeta/CD19-depleted stem cell transplant. The chain combines TRBV12-3 or TRBV12-4 with TRBJ2-1; 7 nucleotides agree with TRBD1. The CDR3 reads CASSGPRDSGYNEQFF. In DNA form, the CDR3 reads TGTGCCAGCAGTGGGCCTCGGGACAGTGGCTACAATGAGCAGTTCTTC.